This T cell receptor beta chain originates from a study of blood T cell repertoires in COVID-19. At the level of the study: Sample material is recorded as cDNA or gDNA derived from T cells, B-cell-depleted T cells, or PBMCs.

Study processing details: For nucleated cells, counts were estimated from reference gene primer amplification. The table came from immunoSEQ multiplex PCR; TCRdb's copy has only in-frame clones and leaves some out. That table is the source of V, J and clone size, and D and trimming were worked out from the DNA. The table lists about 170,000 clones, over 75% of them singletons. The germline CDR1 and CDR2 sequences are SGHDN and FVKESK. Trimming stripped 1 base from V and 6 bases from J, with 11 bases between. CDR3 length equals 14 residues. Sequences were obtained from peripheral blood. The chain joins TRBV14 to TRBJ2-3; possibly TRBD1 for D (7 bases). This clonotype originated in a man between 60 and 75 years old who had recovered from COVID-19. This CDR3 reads CASSQGPGGDTQYF. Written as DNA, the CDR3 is TGTGCCAGCAGCCAAGGTCCAGGGGGGGATACGCAGTATTTT.